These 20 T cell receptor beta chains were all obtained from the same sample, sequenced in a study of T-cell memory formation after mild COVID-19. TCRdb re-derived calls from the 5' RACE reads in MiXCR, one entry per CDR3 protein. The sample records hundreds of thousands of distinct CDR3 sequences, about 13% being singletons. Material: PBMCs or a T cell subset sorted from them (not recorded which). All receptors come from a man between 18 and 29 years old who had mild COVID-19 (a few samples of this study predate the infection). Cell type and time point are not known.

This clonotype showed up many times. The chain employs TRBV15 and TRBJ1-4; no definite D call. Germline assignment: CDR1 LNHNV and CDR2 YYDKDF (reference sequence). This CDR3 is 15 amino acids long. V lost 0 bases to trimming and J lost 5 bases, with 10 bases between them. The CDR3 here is CATSREGGLNEKLFF. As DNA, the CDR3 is TGTGCCACCAGCAGAGAGGGCGGACTGAATGAAAAACTGTTTTTT.

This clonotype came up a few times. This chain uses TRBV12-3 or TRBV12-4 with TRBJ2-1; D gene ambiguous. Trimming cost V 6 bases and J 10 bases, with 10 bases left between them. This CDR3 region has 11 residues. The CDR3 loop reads CASSNSREQFF. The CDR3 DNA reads TGTGCCAGCAGCAATTCTCGGGAGCAGTTCTTC.

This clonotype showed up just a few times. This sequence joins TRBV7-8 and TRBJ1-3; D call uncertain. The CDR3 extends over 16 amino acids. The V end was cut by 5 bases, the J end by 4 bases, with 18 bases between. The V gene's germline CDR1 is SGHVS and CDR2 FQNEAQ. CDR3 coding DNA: TGTGCCAGCAGCCCCCTCCCCGGAGTACTCGGAAACACCATATATTTT. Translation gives CASSPLPGVLGNTIYF.

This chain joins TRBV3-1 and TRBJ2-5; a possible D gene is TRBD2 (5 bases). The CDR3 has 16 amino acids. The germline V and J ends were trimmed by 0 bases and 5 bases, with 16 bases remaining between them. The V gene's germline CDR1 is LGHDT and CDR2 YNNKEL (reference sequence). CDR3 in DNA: TGTGCCAGCAGCCAAGAGACGAGCGAGGGTAGCGAGACCCAGTACTTC. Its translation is CASSQETSEGSETQYF.

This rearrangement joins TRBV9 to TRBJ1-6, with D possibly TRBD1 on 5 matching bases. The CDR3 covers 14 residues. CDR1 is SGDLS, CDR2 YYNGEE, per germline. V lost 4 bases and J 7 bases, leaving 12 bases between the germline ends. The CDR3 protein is CASSPLGTNSPLHF. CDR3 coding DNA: TGTGCCAGCAGCCCTTTGGGGACGAATTCACCCCTCCACTTT.

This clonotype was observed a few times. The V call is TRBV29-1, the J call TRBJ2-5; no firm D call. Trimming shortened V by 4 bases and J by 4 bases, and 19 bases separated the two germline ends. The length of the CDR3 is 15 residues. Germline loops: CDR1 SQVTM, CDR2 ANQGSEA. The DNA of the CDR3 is TGCAGCGTTGCCCCTGACGGATTCAAGGGAGAGACCCAGTACTTC. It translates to CSVAPDGFKGETQYF.

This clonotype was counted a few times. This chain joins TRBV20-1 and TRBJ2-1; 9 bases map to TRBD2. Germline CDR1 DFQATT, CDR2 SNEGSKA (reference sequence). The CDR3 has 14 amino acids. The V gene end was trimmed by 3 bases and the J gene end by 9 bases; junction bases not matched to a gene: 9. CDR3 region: CSASMAGGPVEQFF. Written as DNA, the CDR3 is TGCAGTGCTAGTATGGCGGGGGGGCCGGTTGAGCAGTTCTTC.

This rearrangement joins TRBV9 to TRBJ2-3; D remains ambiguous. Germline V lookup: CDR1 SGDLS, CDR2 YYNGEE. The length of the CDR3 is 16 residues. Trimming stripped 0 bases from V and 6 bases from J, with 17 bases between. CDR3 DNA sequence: TGTGCCAGCAGCGTAGCTACTTGGAATTACGGGGATACGCAGTATTTT. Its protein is CASSVATWNYGDTQYF.

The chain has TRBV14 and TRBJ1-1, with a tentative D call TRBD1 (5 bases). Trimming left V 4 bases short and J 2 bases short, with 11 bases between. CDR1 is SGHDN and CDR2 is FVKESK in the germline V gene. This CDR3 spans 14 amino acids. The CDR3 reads CASSRRAGNTEAFF. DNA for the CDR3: TGTGCCAGCAGCCGCAGGGCAGGAAACACTGAAGCTTTCTTT.

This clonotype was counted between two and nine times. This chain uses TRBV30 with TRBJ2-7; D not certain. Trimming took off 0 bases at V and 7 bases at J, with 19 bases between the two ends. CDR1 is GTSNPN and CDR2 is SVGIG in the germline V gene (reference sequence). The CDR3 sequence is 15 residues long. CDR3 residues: CAWSVSSEGSWEQYF. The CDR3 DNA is TGTGCCTGGAGTGTAAGTTCGGAAGGGTCGTGGGAGCAGTACTTC.

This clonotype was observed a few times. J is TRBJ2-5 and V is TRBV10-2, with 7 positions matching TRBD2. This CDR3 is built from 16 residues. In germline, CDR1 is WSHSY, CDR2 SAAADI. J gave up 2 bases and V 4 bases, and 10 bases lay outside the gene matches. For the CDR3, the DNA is TGCGCCAGCAGTGCCCTTACGGGACTAAGTCAAGAGACCCAGTACTTC. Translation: CASSALTGLSQETQYF.

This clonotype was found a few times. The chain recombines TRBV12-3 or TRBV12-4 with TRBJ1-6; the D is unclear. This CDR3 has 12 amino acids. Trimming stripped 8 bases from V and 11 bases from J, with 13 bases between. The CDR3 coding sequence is TGTGCCAGCTTAGGCCGCTCGGCACCCCTCCACTTT. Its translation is CASLGRSAPLHF.

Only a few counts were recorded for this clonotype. For the CDR3, the DNA is TGTGCCAGCAGCTTGATTTCGGGGGATGGCTACACCTTC. Its translation: CASSLISGDGYTF. The chain joins TRBV5-5 to TRBJ1-2, with D possibly TRBD1 on 5 matching bases. In germline, CDR1 is SGHKS, CDR2 YYEKEE (reference sequence). The CDR3 contains 13 residues. Trimming took off 1 base at V and 6 bases at J, with 10 bases between the two ends. Together with reference TRBV5-5 and TRBJ1-2, the CDR3 gives the full variable domain: DAGVTQSPTHLIKTRGQQVTLRCSPISGHKSVSWYQQVLGQGPQFIFQYYEKEERGRGNFPDRFSARQFPNYSSELNVNALLLGDSALYLCASSLISGDGYTFGSGTRLTVV.

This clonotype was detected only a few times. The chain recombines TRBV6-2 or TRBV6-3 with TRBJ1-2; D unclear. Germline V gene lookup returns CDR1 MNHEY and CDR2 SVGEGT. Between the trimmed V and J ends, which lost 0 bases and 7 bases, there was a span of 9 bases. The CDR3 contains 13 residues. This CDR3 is CASSYSIFGGYTF. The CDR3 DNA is TGTGCCAGCAGTTACTCGATATTCGGTGGCTACACCTTC.

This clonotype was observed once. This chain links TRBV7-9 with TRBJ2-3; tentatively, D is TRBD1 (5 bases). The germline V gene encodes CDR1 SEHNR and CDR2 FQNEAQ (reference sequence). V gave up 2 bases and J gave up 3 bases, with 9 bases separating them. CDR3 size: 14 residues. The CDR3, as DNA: TGTGCCAGCAGCTTATGGGGCCCGACAGATACGCAGTATTTT. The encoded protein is CASSLWGPTDTQYF. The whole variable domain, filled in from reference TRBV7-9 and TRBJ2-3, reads DTGVSQNPRHKITKRGQNVTFRCDPISEHNRLYWYRQTLGQGPEFLTYFQNEAQLEKSRLLSDRFSAERPKGSFSTLEIQRTEQGDSAMYLCASSLWGPTDTQYFGPGTRLTVL.

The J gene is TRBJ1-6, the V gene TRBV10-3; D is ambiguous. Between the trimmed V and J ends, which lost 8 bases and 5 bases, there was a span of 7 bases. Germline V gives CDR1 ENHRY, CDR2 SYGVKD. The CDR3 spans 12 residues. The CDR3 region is CAIGRDNSPLHF. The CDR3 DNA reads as TGTGCCATCGGGCGGGATAATTCACCCCTCCACTTT.

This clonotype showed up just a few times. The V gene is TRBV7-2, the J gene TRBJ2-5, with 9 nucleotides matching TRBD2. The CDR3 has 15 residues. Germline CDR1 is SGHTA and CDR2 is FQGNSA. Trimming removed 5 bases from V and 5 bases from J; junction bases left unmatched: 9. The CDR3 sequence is CASSPGTSRGETQYF. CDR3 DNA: TGTGCCAGCAGCCCCGGGACTAGCAGGGGGGAGACCCAGTACTTC.

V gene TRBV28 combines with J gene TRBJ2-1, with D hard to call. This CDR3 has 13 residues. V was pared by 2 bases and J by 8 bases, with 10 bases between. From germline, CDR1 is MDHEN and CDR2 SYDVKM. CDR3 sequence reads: CASSLRLFYEQFF. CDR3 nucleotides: TGTGCCAGCAGTTTAAGACTCTTTTATGAGCAGTTCTTC.

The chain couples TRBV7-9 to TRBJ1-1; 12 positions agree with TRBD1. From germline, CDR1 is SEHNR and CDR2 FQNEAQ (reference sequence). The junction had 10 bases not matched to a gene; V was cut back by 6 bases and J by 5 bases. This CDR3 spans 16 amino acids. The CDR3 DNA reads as TGTGCCAGCAGACCAGTTCCGGGACAGGGGGCTACTGAAGCTTTCTTT. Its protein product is CASRPVPGQGATEAFF.

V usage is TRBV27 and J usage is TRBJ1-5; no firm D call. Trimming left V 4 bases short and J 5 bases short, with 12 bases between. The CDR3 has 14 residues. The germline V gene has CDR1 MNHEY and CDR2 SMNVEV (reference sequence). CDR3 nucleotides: TGTGCCAGCAGTTCCGGGGTTCTTTATCAGCCCCAGCATTTT. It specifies CASSSGVLYQPQHF.